This TCR beta chain was sequenced for a study of identical twins. This clonotype was detected ten times or more. The length of the CDR3 is 16 residues. V was cut by 1 base and J by 0 bases, with 14 bases left in between. CDR1 and CDR2 from the germline V gene are SGHRS and YFSETQ. TCRdb independently ran MiXCR on the 5' RACE reads; one entry per CDR3 protein. Altogether fewer than 450,000 distinct CDR3 sequences are present, approximately 10% being singletons, with the ten largest covering approximately 9.3%. The chain uses TRBV5-1 and TRBJ2-7; perhaps TRBD1 as D (6 bases). Specimen: naive T cells sorted from blood. The TCR sequence derives from a woman in her 50s in good health. The CDR3 DNA is TGCGCCAGCAGCTTGTCCGGGACATTAAGCTCCTACGAGCAGTACTTC. Protein product: CASSLSGTLSSYEQYF.